The 29 T cell receptor beta chains below all came from one sample that was sequenced in a study of blood T cell repertoires in COVID-19. The table came from immunoSEQ multiplex PCR; TCRdb's copy has only in-frame clones and leaves some out. The sample lists over 250,000 clones, approximately 91% occurring once. Source material: peripheral blood. The receptors come from a woman aged 30 to 39 with acute or convalescent COVID-19.

The chain employs TRBV6-5 and TRBJ1-1, with TRBD1 matching 8 bases. Per the germline V gene, CDR1 is MNHEY and CDR2 is SVGAGI. The length of the CDR3 is 14 residues. Trimming at V came to 6 bases and at J to 3 bases, leaving 6 bases not matched to a gene. CDR3 loop: CASRVTGEDTEAFF. The DNA of the CDR3 is TGTGCCAGCAGGGTGACAGGGGAGGACACTGAAGCTTTCTTT.

The chain recombines TRBV7-8 with TRBJ2-4, with D possibly matching TRBD2 (6 bases). Between the trimmed V and J ends, which lost 5 bases and 1 base, there was a span of 18 bases. Germline CDR1 reads SGHVS; CDR2 reads FQNEAQ. The CDR3 has 17 amino acids. As DNA, the CDR3 is TGTGCCAGCAGCCTCCGACTAGATGCCTCCGCCAAAAACATTCAGTACTTC. It specifies CASSLRLDASAKNIQYF. Looking up the rest from reference TRBV7-8 and TRBJ2-4 gives the full variable domain: GAGVSQSPRYKVAKRGQDVALRCDPISGHVSLFWYQQALGQGPEFLTYFQNEAQLDKSGLPSDRFFAERPEGSVSTLKIQRTQQEDSAVYLCASSLRLDASAKNIQYFGAGTRLSVL.

The V and J genes are TRBV30 and TRBJ2-1; TRBD2 matches 7 bases. The CDR3 covers 14 residues. The ends lost 0 bases at V and 7 bases at J; junction bases unmatched: 6. Germline-derived CDR1 and CDR2 are GTSNPN and SVGIG (reference sequence). CDR3 protein: CAWSVLGSGNEQFF. CDR3 coding DNA: TGTGCCTGGAGTGTACTGGGTAGCGGGAATGAGCAGTTCTTC.

The chain couples TRBV9 to TRBJ1-2; D perhaps matches TRBD1 (5 bases). Germline V gene sequence: CDR1 SGDLS, CDR2 YYNGEE. The CDR3 totals 13 residues. V gave up 4 bases and J gave up 2 bases, with 9 bases separating them. CDR3 nucleotide sequence: TGTGCCAGCAGCCAAGGACAAAACTATGGCTACACCTTC. It encodes CASSQGQNYGYTF.

The chain is built from TRBV15 and TRBJ1-6, with 9 bases lining up with TRBD1. The trim removed 3 bases at V and 10 bases at J, leaving 10 bases unmatched. Germline lookup yields CDR1 LNHNV and CDR2 YYDKDF (reference sequence). There are 16 residues in the CDR3. The CDR3, as DNA: TGTGCCACCAGCAGTAGCCGGGACAGGGTTGGATCACCCCTCCACTTT. It codes for CATSSSRDRVGSPLHF.

This chain links TRBV6-2 or TRBV6-3 with TRBJ2-5; 8 bases line up with TRBD2. V lost 0 bases, J lost 3 bases, and 9 bases stayed unmatched. CDR3 size: 17 residues. Germline V CDR1 and CDR2: MNHEY, SVGEGT. This chain's CDR3 is CASSYSILLAAEETQYF. CDR3 nucleotides: TGTGCCAGCAGTTACTCGATCCTACTAGCGGCAGAAGAGACCCAGTACTTC.

The rearrangement joins TRBV30 to TRBJ2-7, with D possibly matching TRBD2 (5 bases). Trimming left V 1 base short and J 7 bases short, with 17 bases between. This CDR3 has 14 amino acids. Per germline, CDR1 GTSNPN and CDR2 SVGIG (reference sequence). The CDR3 DNA follows: TGTGCCTGGAGTGCGCGTCGAGCGGCCCTTGAGCAGTACTTC. Its translation: CAWSARRAALEQYF.

The chain has TRBV27 and TRBJ2-1; TRBD1 matches at 7 bases. Germline V CDR1 and CDR2: MNHEY, SMNVEV (reference sequence). The CDR3 is 14 residues long. V dropped 7 bases and J dropped 2; count of bases not matched to a gene: 5. The CDR3: CASNTGTAYNEQFF. In DNA form, the CDR3 reads TGTGCCAGCAACACCGGGACAGCCTACAATGAGCAGTTCTTC.

The rearrangement links TRBV7-9 to TRBJ1-4; 7 bases are shared with TRBD1. The CDR3 has 15 amino acids. The V gene's germline CDR1 is SEHNR and CDR2 FQNEAQ (reference sequence). The J segment lost 5 bases and the V segment lost 5 bases, leaving 8 bases of the junction unmatched. The CDR3 region is CASSPRDSENEKLFF. CDR3 nucleotide sequence: TGTGCCAGCAGCCCCCGGGACAGCGAGAATGAAAAACTGTTTTTT.

This clone was counted a few times. The chain carries TRBV12-5 and TRBJ1-1; possible D gene TRBD1, 5 bases. There are 13 residues in the CDR3. CDR1 is LGHNT and CDR2 is FRNRAP in the germline V gene. Trimming cost V 3 bases and J 1 base, with 6 bases left between them. The CDR3 here is CASGLRGNTEAFF. In DNA, the CDR3 is TGTGCTAGTGGTTTAAGGGGGAACACTGAAGCTTTCTTT.

The CDR3 is CSVERGGGTQYF. The DNA of the CDR3 is TGCAGCGTTGAGCGAGGGGGTGGGACCCAGTACTTC. V usage is TRBV29-1 and J usage is TRBJ2-5, with a tentative D call TRBD1 (6 bases). Deletions cut 3 bases from V and 7 bases from J, with 12 bases between. The CDR3 runs to 12 residues. CDR1 is SQVTM and CDR2 is ANQGSEA in the germline V gene.

A single count supports this clone. The chain couples TRBV29-1 to TRBJ2-3; 7 bases line up with TRBD2. Losses at the gene ends were 7 bases for V and 2 bases for J; bases not matched to a gene: 6. Germline V gives CDR1 SQVTM, CDR2 ANQGSEA. This CDR3 comprises 13 residues. The CDR3 DNA is TGCAGCGGTAGGCTAGCGGACACAGATACGCAGTATTTT. Translating it yields CSGRLADTDTQYF.

The J gene is TRBJ1-1, the V gene TRBV11-2, with D unclear. The V end lost 5 bases, the J end lost 3 bases, and 16 bases lay between the germline ends. Germline V gene lookup returns CDR1 SGHAT and CDR2 FQNNGV. The CDR3 is 15 residues long. This chain's CDR3 is CASSLREFWDTEAFF. The CDR3 DNA reads TGTGCCAGCAGCCTTAGGGAGTTCTGGGACACTGAAGCTTTCTTT.

This clone showed up just once. The chain is built from TRBV19 and TRBJ2-7, with 10 nucleotides matching TRBD1. CDR1 is LNHDA, CDR2 SQIVND, per germline (reference sequence). CDR3 length equals 16 residues. The J segment lost 7 bases and the V segment lost 7 bases, leaving 16 bases of the junction unmatched. The CDR3 protein is CASKQIPGTGEGEQYF. DNA of the CDR3: TGTGCCAGTAAGCAAATTCCCGGGACAGGGGAAGGGGAGCAGTACTTC.

The chain employs TRBV6-2 or TRBV6-3 and TRBJ2-7; D remains ambiguous. Germline V gives CDR1 MNHEY, CDR2 SVGEGT. V shed 5 bases and J shed 4 bases, with 18 bases lying between them. The CDR3 totals 15 residues. CDR3 nucleotides: TGTGCCAGCAGTACTAATACCGACCAACCTTACGAGCAGTACTTC. This translates into CASSTNTDQPYEQYF.

This clone was counted between two and nine times. The CDR3 DNA sequence: TGTGCCAGCAGCCGGAGACTAGCGGGAGTGCACACCGGGGAGCTGTTTTTT. It yields the protein CASSRRLAGVHTGELFF. The rearrangement joins TRBV11-2 to TRBJ2-2; 12 bases align to TRBD2. The V gene end was trimmed by 5 bases and the J gene end by 3 bases; junction bases not matched to a gene: 7. Germline V gene sequence: CDR1 SGHAT, CDR2 FQNNGV. The length of the CDR3 is 17 residues.

The sample holds one count of this clone. The chain joins TRBV6-6 to TRBJ1-2; no clear D. Trimming removed 6 bases from V and 8 bases from J, with 19 bases in between. Per germline, CDR1 MNHNY and CDR2 SVGAGI (reference sequence). The CDR3 length is 14 residues. DNA for the CDR3: TGTGCCAGCAGGGTAGGGCAGCGGCTAGAGGGCTACACCTTC. It specifies CASRVGQRLEGYTF.

The chain recombines TRBV25-1 with TRBJ2-1, with D tentatively TRBD1 (5 bases). From germline, CDR1 is MGHDK and CDR2 SYGVNS. The germline V and J ends were trimmed by 4 bases and 5 bases, with 12 bases remaining between them. This CDR3 is 14 amino acids long. Here the CDR3 DNA reads TGTGCCAGCAGTGTTAGGGGTTTAGACAATGAGCAGTTCTTC. Residues: CASSVRGLDNEQFF.

This rearrangement joins TRBV19 to TRBJ2-2, with 13 bases that match TRBD2. The V and J ends lost 5 bases and 7 bases, in that order; junction bases with no gene match: 13. The CDR3 totals 18 residues. Germline CDR1 LNHDA, CDR2 SQIVND (reference sequence). The CDR3 sequence: CASSQESGLAGVIGELFF. As DNA, the CDR3 is TGTGCCAGTAGTCAAGAATCCGGACTAGCGGGAGTAATCGGGGAGCTGTTTTTT.

V usage is TRBV24-1 and J usage is TRBJ2-7; TRBD2 is a possible D gene (5 bases). Germline CDR1 reads KGHDR; CDR2 reads SFDVKD. V was cut by 2 bases and J by 3 bases, with 22 bases left in between. CDR3 length: 18 residues. The CDR3 region has the DNA TGTGCCACCAGTGATTCCGAACCGGGGAGTCCCTGGTTCTACGAGCAGTACTTC. Protein product: CATSDSEPGSPWFYEQYF.

This clone was observed a single time. V is TRBV7-2 and J is TRBJ2-7; TRBD2 matches at 7 bases. Germline lookup yields CDR1 SGHTA and CDR2 FQGNSA. V was clipped by 2 bases and J by 2 bases; unmatched bases: 9. The CDR3 runs to 16 residues. As DNA, the CDR3 is TGTGCCAGCAGCTTAATGTCGGGTAGCGGGCCCTACGAGCAGTACTTC. Its translation: CASSLMSGSGPYEQYF. Full variable domain (outside the CDR3, taken from reference TRBV7-2 and TRBJ2-7): GAGVSQSPSNKVTEKGKDVELRCDPISGHTALYWYRQSLGQGLEFLIYFQGNSAPDKSGLPSDRFSAERTGGSVSTLTIQRTQQEDSAVYLCASSLMSGSGPYEQYFGPGTRLTVT.

This chain links TRBV6-2 or TRBV6-3 with TRBJ2-3, with a tentative D call TRBD1 (5 bases). Germline V gene lookup returns CDR1 MNHEY and CDR2 SVGEGT. The V and J ends lost 2 bases and 8 bases respectively, with 8 bases between them. The CDR3 has 12 amino acids. CDR3 nucleotide sequence: TGTGCCAGCAGTTACCATAGGGGTACGCAGTATTTT. Translation gives CASSYHRGTQYF.

The chain uses TRBV6-2 or TRBV6-3 and TRBJ2-5, with 13 positions matching TRBD2. J was trimmed by 2 bases and V by 0 bases; bases with no gene match: 9. This CDR3 contains 19 residues. CDR1 is MNHEY and CDR2 is SVGEGT in the germline V gene. The DNA for the CDR3 is TGTGCCAGCAGTTACTCGGGAGAGGGACTAGCGGGACGACAAGAGACCCAGTACTTC. Protein: CASSYSGEGLAGRQETQYF.

V is TRBV9 and J is TRBJ2-3, with 12 bases matching TRBD2. There are 16 residues in the CDR3. V lost 4 bases, J lost 3 bases, and 6 bases stayed unmatched. Germline V CDR1 and CDR2: SGDLS, YYNGEE. CDR3: CASSPSGRAGTDTQYF. The CDR3 bases are TGTGCCAGCAGCCCTAGCGGGAGGGCGGGGACAGATACGCAGTATTTT.

The V and J genes are TRBV4-3 and TRBJ1-2, with TRBD1 as a possible D gene (5 bases). The CDR3 spans 15 residues. V was cut by 4 bases and J by 3 bases, with 15 bases left in between. Germline lookup yields CDR1 LGHNA and CDR2 YSLEER. The CDR3 DNA reads as TGCGCCAGCAGCCCACCCCAGGGTCGTTACTATGGCTACACCTTC. Protein sequence: CASSPPQGRYYGYTF.

The CDR3 region is CASLRGLYNEQFF. The CDR3 DNA reads as TGTGCCAGCCTAAGGGGCCTCTACAATGAGCAGTTCTTC. The rearrangement links TRBV12-3 or TRBV12-4 to TRBJ2-1; D is perhaps TRBD1 (5 bases). Trimming left V 8 bases short and J 3 bases short, with 11 bases between. This CDR3 region has 13 residues.

This clone was counted once. The J gene is TRBJ2-2, the V gene TRBV19, with TRBD2 matching 10 bases. Germline V lookup: CDR1 LNHDA, CDR2 SQIVND (reference sequence). The CDR3 consists of 14 residues. With V trimmed by 10 bases and J by 7 bases, 9 bases remained unmatched. CDR3 nucleotide sequence: TGTGCCACAGGCTGGACTAGCGGACGCGGGGAGCTGTTTTTT. It specifies CATGWTSGRGELFF. The full variable domain, rest sourced from reference TRBV19 and TRBJ2-2, is DGGITQSPKYLFRKEGQNVTLSCEQNLNHDAMYWYRQDPGQGLRLIYYSQIVNDFQKGDIAEGYSVSREKKESFPLTVTSAQKNPTAFYLCATGWTSGRGELFFGEGSRLTVL.

V is TRBV7-2 and J is TRBJ2-1; 7 nucleotides agree with TRBD2. There are 16 residues in the CDR3. Germline lookup yields CDR1 SGHTA and CDR2 FQGNSA. V gave up 5 bases and J gave up 7 bases; unmatched junction bases: 14. CDR3 sequence (DNA): TGTGCCAGCAGCCTAATCCGGCGGGGGAGGCGGAATGAGCAGTTCTTC. Its protein product is CASSLIRRGRRNEQFF.

This clone was observed a handful of times. The CDR3: CASSVDTGVANSPLHF. The CDR3 DNA reads TGTGCCAGCAGCGTAGACACAGGGGTAGCTAATTCACCCCTCCACTTT. The chain has TRBV9 and TRBJ1-6, with 7 positions matching TRBD1. The CDR3 sequence is 16 residues long. Germline loops: CDR1 SGDLS, CDR2 YYNGEE. With V trimmed by 0 bases and J by 6 bases, 6 bases remained unmatched.